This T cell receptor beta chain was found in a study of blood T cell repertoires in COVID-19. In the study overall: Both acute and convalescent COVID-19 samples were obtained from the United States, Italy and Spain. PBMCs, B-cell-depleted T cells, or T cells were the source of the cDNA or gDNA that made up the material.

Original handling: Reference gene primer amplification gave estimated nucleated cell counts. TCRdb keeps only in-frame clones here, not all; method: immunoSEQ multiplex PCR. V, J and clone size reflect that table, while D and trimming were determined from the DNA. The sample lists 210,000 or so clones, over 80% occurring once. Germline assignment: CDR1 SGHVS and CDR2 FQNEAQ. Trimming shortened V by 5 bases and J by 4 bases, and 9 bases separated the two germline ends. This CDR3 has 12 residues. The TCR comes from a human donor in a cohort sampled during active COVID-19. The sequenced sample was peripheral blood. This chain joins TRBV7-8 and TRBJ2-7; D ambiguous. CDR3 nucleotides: TGTGCCAGCAGCCCGGTGCTATACGAGCAGTACTTC. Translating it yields CASSPVLYEQYF.